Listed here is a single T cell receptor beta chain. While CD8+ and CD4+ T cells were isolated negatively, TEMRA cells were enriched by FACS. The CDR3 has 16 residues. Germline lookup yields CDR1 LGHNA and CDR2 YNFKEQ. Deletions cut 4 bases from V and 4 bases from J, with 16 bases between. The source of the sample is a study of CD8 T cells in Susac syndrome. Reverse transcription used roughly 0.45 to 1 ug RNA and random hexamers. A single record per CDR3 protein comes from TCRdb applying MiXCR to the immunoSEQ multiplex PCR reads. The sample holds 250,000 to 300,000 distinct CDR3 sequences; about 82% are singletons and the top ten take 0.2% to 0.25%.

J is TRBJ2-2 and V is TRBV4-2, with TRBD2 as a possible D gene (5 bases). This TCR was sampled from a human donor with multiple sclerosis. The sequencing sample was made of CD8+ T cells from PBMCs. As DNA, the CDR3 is TGTGCCAGCAGCCCTCTGGGGAGTAAGGGCACCGGGGAGCTGTTTTTT. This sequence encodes CASSPLGSKGTGELFF.